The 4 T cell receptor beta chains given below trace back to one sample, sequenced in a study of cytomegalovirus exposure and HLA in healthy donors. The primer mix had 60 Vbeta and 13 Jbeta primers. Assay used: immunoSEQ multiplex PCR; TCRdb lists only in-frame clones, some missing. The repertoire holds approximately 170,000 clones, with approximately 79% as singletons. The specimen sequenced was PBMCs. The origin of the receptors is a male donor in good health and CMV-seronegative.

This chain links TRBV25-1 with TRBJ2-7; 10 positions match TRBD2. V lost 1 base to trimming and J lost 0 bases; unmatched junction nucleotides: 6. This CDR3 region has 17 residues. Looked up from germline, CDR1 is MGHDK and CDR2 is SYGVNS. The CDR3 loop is CASSEFGLADLSYEQYF. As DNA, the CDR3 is TGTGCCAGCAGTGAATTCGGACTAGCGGATCTCTCCTACGAGCAGTACTTC.

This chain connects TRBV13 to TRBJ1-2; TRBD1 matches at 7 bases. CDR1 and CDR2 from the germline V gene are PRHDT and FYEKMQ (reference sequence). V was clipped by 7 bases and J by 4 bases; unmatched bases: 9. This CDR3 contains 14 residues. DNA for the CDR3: TGTGCCAGCAAACACAGGGGAACTACCTATGGCTACACCTTC. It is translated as CASKHRGTTYGYTF.

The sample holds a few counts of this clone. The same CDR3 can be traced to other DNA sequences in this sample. The CDR3 region has the DNA TGTGCCACAAGGGACAGGGGGCAAGGTGGCTACACCTTC. It yields the protein CATRDRGQGGYTF. This chain uses TRBV10-3 with TRBJ1-2; 12 nucleotides line up with TRBD1. V was clipped by 10 bases and J by 7 bases; unmatched bases: 7. Germline CDR1 and CDR2: ENHRY and SYGVKD. The CDR3 totals 13 residues.

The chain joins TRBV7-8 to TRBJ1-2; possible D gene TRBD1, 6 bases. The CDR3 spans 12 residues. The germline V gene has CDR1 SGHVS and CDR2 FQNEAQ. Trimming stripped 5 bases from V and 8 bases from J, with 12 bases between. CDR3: CASSRDMRGYTF. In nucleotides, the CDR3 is TGTGCCAGCAGCCGGGACATGCGAGGCTACACCTTC.